This T cell receptor (beta chain) came from a study of cytotoxic CD8 clonotypes in ibrutinib-treated CLL. As for the study in general: Response samples followed a median 12 months of treatment, range 6 to 36. Across samples, productive templates numbered approximately 260,000 and productive rearrangements reached 80,000 to 95,000 on average. The study, taken as a whole, reports: Baseline-level clonality went beyond age-matched healthy donors and moved in step with circulating CD8+ T-cell counts.

Clones were sequenced by immunoSEQ multiplex PCR, and TCRdb holds only the in-frame ones, with some missing. The sample consists of about 29,000 clones, about 76% of them appearing once. As concerns this clone: The antigen is not known.

The CDR3 loop spans 14 amino acids. Trimming took off 5 bases at V and 4 bases at J, with 11 bases between the two ends. Germline CDR1 LNHNV, CDR2 YYDKDF (reference sequence). The chain has TRBV15 and TRBJ1-4, with D hard to call. The receptor's source is a human donor with chronic lymphocytic leukemia. This sample comprised PBMCs, obtained after 36 months of ibrutinib treatment. CDR3 DNA: TGTGCCACCAGCGTCGGGGTGTTTAATGAAAAACTGTTTTTT. The encoded protein is CATSVGVFNEKLFF.